The 6 T cell receptor beta chains given below trace back to one sample, sequenced in a study of T-cell memory formation after mild COVID-19. TCRdb reprocessed the 5' RACE reads with MiXCR, giving one entry per CDR3 protein. The sample consists of 350,000 to 500,000 distinct CDR3 sequences, 20% to 30% of them appearing once. Sequenced material: PBMCs or a T cell subset sorted from them (not recorded which). The receptor set was obtained from an adult woman who had mild COVID-19 (a few samples of this study predate the infection). Cell type and time point are not known.

This clonotype was seen repeatedly, ten times or more. V usage is TRBV11-2 and J usage is TRBJ2-5; D is unresolved. Germline CDR1 and CDR2: SGHAT and FQNNGV. The V and J ends lost 0 bases and 5 bases respectively, with 16 bases between them. The CDR3 sequence is 16 residues long. CDR3 sequence: CASSLEAAMGGETQYF. The DNA for the CDR3 is TGTGCCAGCAGCTTAGAGGCAGCGATGGGTGGGGAGACCCAGTACTTC.

This clonotype was observed at least ten times. The V and J genes are TRBV18 and TRBJ2-2; D remains unclear. The CDR3 loop spans 13 amino acids. Germline V gives CDR1 KGHSH, CDR2 LQKENI. Trimming took off 5 bases at V and 0 bases at J, with 4 bases between the two ends. In DNA form, the CDR3 reads TGTGCCAGCTCATTCGCGAACACCGGGGAGCTGTTTTTT. Its translation: CASSFANTGELFF.

This clonotype was picked up a small number of times. The rearrangement links TRBV20-1 to TRBJ1-1; 7 nucleotides match TRBD1. Trimming at V came to 3 bases and at J to 0 bases, leaving 4 bases not matched to a gene. The CDR3 spans 14 residues. Germline values: CDR1 DFQATT, CDR2 SNEGSKA (reference sequence). In nucleotides, the CDR3 is TGCAGTGCTAGTGAGGGGGCGCTGAACACTGAAGCTTTCTTT. Translation gives CSASEGALNTEAFF.

The J gene is TRBJ2-7, the V gene TRBV21-1. TRBV21-1 is annotated as a pseudogene. The CDR3 spans 14 residues. In DNA, the CDR3 is TGTGCCAGCAGACTGCACCGGACCTCCTACGAGCAGTACTTC. This sequence encodes CASRLHRTSYEQYF.

This clonotype was picked up a small number of times. The chain is built from TRBV4-1 and TRBJ2-2; 8 bases map to TRBD1. Germline-derived CDR1 and CDR2 are MGHRA and YSYEKL. CDR3 length equals 17 residues. Germline trimming cut 3 bases from V and 3 bases from J; bases unmatched to any gene: 9. The CDR3 region is CASSHLGRGPDTGELFF. CDR3 coding DNA: TGCGCCAGCAGCCATTTGGGCAGGGGGCCGGACACCGGGGAGCTGTTTTTT.

This clonotype was counted between two and nine times. The J gene is TRBJ2-7, the V gene TRBV7-9; D is tentatively TRBD1 or TRBD2 (6 bases each). Germline CDR1 is SEHNR and CDR2 is FQNEAQ (reference sequence). The germline V and J ends were trimmed by 1 base and 5 bases, with 15 bases remaining between them. The CDR3 is 15 residues long. This CDR3 reads CASSLVGRGAHEQYF. The CDR3 DNA follows: TGTGCCAGCAGCTTAGTCGGAAGGGGGGCCCACGAGCAGTACTTC. The whole variable domain, filled in from reference TRBV7-9 and TRBJ2-7, reads DTGVSQNPRHKITKRGQNVTFRCDPISEHNRLYWYRQTLGQGPEFLTYFQNEAQLEKSRLLSDRFSAERPKGSFSTLEIQRTEQGDSAMYLCASSLVGRGAHEQYFGPGTRLTVT.